The rows below give T cell receptor beta chains drawn from one sample of a study of identical twins. Via MiXCR, TCRdb re-called the 5' RACE reads, giving one row per CDR3 protein. The table has around 290,000 distinct CDR3 sequences, 8.5% to 9.5% seen once. The sample also formed part of further work on yellow fever vaccine responses in identical twins.

Sequenced: CD8+ T cells sorted from blood. The receptors originated from a young woman in good health. Both conserved end residues are part of each CDR3. D genes are given only for firm matches. Part of the rows lack a size; the others show once, few, many or a class for expanded clones.

v_gene	abundance	d_gene	j_gene	CDR3aa	CDR3nt
TRBV7-6	.	.	TRBJ2-1	CASSLATETYNEQFF	TGTGCCAGCAGCTTAGCGACAGAAACCTACAATGAGCAGTTCTTC
TRBV29-1	few	TRBD1	TRBJ1-2	CSVSLDRGGYTF	TGCAGCGTTTCCTTGGACAGGGGTGGCTACACCTTC
TRBV19	few	TRBD1	TRBJ2-1	CASNPGGSYNEQFF	TGTGCCTCAAACCCAGGGGGCTCCTACAATGAGCAGTTCTTC
TRBV9	.	.	TRBJ2-1	CASSVDDGWGEQFF	TGTGCCAGCAGCGTAGACGATGGGTGGGGTGAGCAGTTCTTC
TRBV7-9	.	.	TRBJ2-1	CASSLTPAGDGMNEQFF	TGTGCCAGCAGTCTGACCCCCGCCGGGGACGGAATGAATGAGCAGTTCTTC
TRBV10-3	few	TRBD2	TRBJ2-7	CAISVPFSGANSYEQYF	TGTGCCATCAGTGTACCCTTCAGCGGGGCCAACTCCTACGAGCAGTACTTC
TRBV24-1	.	.	TRBJ2-2	CATSDLPGNTGELFF	TGTGCCACCAGTGATTTGCCTGGGAACACCGGGGAGCTGTTTTTT
TRBV12-3/TRBV12-4	many	.	TRBJ2-1	CASSPVPGNEQFF	TGTGCCAGCAGCCCCGTCCCCGGGAATGAGCAGTTCTTC
TRBV6-5	.	.	TRBJ1-3	CASQGGGNTIYF	TGTGCCAGTCAGGGAGGTGGAAACACCATATATTTT
TRBV3-1	few	.	TRBJ1-4	CASSLTTGEEKLFF	TGTGCCAGCAGCCTAACGACAGGAGAGGAAAAACTGTTTTTT
TRBV27	.	.	TRBJ2-3	CASSPPTADTQYF	TGTGCCAGCAGTCCCCCGACAGCAGATACGCAGTATTTT
TRBV4-3	many	TRBD1	TRBJ1-6	CASSPSSEGAGSPLHF	TGCGCCAGCAGCCCCTCCAGTGAGGGGGCCGGATCACCCCTCCACTTT
TRBV7-9	few	TRBD1	TRBJ2-2	CASSSQRTGYGELFF	TGTGCCAGCAGCTCCCAAAGGACAGGGTACGGGGAGCTGTTTTTT
TRBV6-2/TRBV6-3	.	.	TRBJ2-5	CASILYPGHQETQYF	TGTGCCAGCATTCTTTACCCGGGACACCAAGAGACCCAGTACTTC
TRBV2	few	TRBD1	TRBJ2-7	CASRVDRVAYEQYF	TGTGCCAGCAGGGTAGACAGGGTAGCCTACGAGCAGTACTTC
TRBV7-2	.	TRBD2	TRBJ2-1	CASSFGGAYNEQFF	TGTGCCAGCAGCTTCGGGGGGGCCTACAATGAGCAGTTCTTC
TRBV20-1	many	.	TRBJ1-5	CSARPAGWAENQPQHF	TGCAGTGCTAGACCGGCAGGGTGGGCCGAAAATCAGCCCCAGCATTTT
TRBV20-1	many	.	TRBJ2-3	CSARSIRSDTQYF	TGCAGTGCTAGATCCATAAGATCAGATACGCAGTATTTT
TRBV25-1	.	TRBD2	TRBJ2-2	CASRPSGSGELFF	TGTGCCAGCAGGCCTAGCGGCTCAGGGGAGCTGTTTTTT
TRBV15	.	TRBD2	TRBJ2-5	CATSRDTSGRWETQYF	TGTGCCACCAGCAGGGACACTAGCGGGCGATGGGAGACCCAGTACTTC
TRBV3-1	.	TRBD2	TRBJ2-7	CASSWTSHRYEQYF	TGTGCCAGCAGCTGGACTAGCCATCGGTACGAGCAGTACTTC
TRBV6-5	few	.	TRBJ2-1	CASSYSLAFNEQFF	TGTGCCAGCAGTTACTCTCTAGCGTTCAACGAGCAGTTCTTC
TRBV5-1	many	.	TRBJ1-5	CASSLESNQPQHF	TGCGCCAGCAGCTTGGAAAGCAATCAGCCCCAGCATTTT
TRBV27	.	TRBD1	TRBJ2-5	CASSSLMGQGETQYF	TGTGCCAGCAGTTCGCTAATGGGACAGGGGGAGACCCAGTACTTC
TRBV12-3/TRBV12-4	.	TRBD2	TRBJ2-7	CASSLAILGTASGPYEQYF	TGTGCCAGCAGTTTGGCGATTCTGGGAACGGCTAGCGGACCCTACGAGCAGTACTTC
TRBV7-9	few	.	TRBJ1-2	CASSAPGYYGYTF	TGTGCCAGCAGCGCGCCAGGGTACTATGGCTACACCTTC
TRBV29-1	many	.	TRBJ1-1	CSVEDGRPEAFF	TGCAGCGTTGAAGATGGGCGCCCTGAAGCTTTCTTT
TRBV3-1	few	TRBD2	TRBJ2-5	CASGGAGERETQYF	TGTGCCAGCGGGGGAGCGGGGGAGCGAGAGACCCAGTACTTC
TRBV12-3/TRBV12-4	many	.	TRBJ2-7	CAIGVRDEQYF	TGTGCCATCGGGGTCAGGGACGAGCAGTACTTC
TRBV6-1	.	.	TRBJ1-6	CASSEARDSYNSPLHF	TGTGCCAGCAGTGAAGCCAGGGACTCCTATAATTCACCCCTCCACTTT
TRBV7-2	.	.	TRBJ1-4	CASSSTPGEWEKLFF	TGTGCCAGCAGCTCTACGCCGGGAGAATGGGAAAAACTGTTTTTT
TRBV5-5	.	.	TRBJ1-1	CASSFWQGTEAFF	TGTGCCAGCAGCTTTTGGCAGGGTACTGAAGCTTTCTTT
TRBV7-9	.	TRBD2	TRBJ2-3	CASSSYPRGRDTDTQYF	TGTGCCAGCAGCTCATACCCGCGGGGGAGAGACACAGATACGCAGTATTTT
TRBV20-1	few	TRBD2	TRBJ2-1	CSARDLRTSGTYNEQFF	TGCAGTGCTAGAGATTTGCGAACTAGCGGGACCTACAATGAGCAGTTCTTC
TRBV6-4	.	TRBD2	TRBJ2-5	CASSEVAGGFETQYF	TGTGCCAGCAGTGAAGTAGCGGGAGGCTTTGAGACCCAGTACTTC